A single sample is the source of the 8 T cell receptor beta chains below, sequenced in a study of blood T cell repertoires in COVID-19. Only in-frame clones appear in the TCRdb table, and some are missing; sequencing was by immunoSEQ multiplex PCR. Of 300,000 or so clones in the sample, just under 85% were seen once. What was sequenced was peripheral blood. The receptors here all came from a woman between 45 and 65 years old with active or convalescent COVID-19.

The rearrangement uses TRBV5-4 and TRBJ2-3, with TRBD2 matching over 9 bases. V trimming: 0 bases; J trimming: 10 bases; junction bases outside the gene matches: 12. CDR1 and CDR2 from the germline V gene are SGHNT and YYREEE (reference sequence). This CDR3 is built from 16 residues. CDR3 region: CASSLVASGTLGAQYF. DNA for the CDR3: TGTGCCAGCAGCTTGGTGGCTAGCGGGACGTTGGGGGCGCAGTATTTT.

The chain joins TRBV19 to TRBJ1-2; a possible D gene is TRBD1 (5 bases). Trimming took off 4 bases at V and 0 bases at J, with 9 bases between the two ends. Germline assignment: CDR1 LNHDA and CDR2 SQIVND (reference sequence). This CDR3 spans 14 amino acids. The DNA of the CDR3 is TGTGCCAGTAGTAAGACCAGGGCTAACTATGGCTACACCTTC. As protein: CASSKTRANYGYTF.

Only a few counts were recorded for this clone. V and J are TRBV19 and TRBJ1-2, with 7 bases aligning to TRBD1. The V gene's germline CDR1 is LNHDA and CDR2 SQIVND (reference sequence). With V trimmed by 4 bases and J by 4 bases, 6 bases remained unmatched. CDR3 length equals 14 residues. CDR3 sequence: CASSKRGLFYGYTF. In DNA, the CDR3 is TGTGCCAGTAGTAAGAGGGGGCTTTTCTATGGCTACACCTTC.

The chain recombines TRBV6-5 with TRBJ2-1; 11 nucleotides match TRBD1. Germline trimming cut 6 bases from V and 10 bases from J; bases unmatched to any gene: 8. The CDR3 spans 14 residues. CDR1 MNHEY and CDR2 SVGAGI come from the germline V gene. CDR3 sequence reads: CASSSGQGALEQFF. The DNA for the CDR3 is TGTGCCAGCAGCTCAGGACAGGGGGCATTGGAGCAGTTCTTC.

The chain couples TRBV10-3 to TRBJ1-1, with a tentative D call TRBD1 (6 bases). Germline CDR1 reads ENHRY; CDR2 reads SYGVKD. The V end lost 5 bases, the J end lost 1 base, and 8 bases lay between the germline ends. The length of the CDR3 is 13 residues. DNA of the CDR3: TGTGCCATCAGTTCACAGGGGAACACTGAAGCTTTCTTT. This gives the protein CAISSQGNTEAFF.

The chain joins TRBV5-1 to TRBJ1-2; 10 nucleotides agree with TRBD1. The CDR3 totals 13 residues. The germline V gene encodes CDR1 SGHRS and CDR2 YFSETQ. The V gene end was trimmed by 3 bases and the J gene end by 7 bases; junction bases not matched to a gene: 3. CDR3 in amino acids: CASSYGTGVGYTF. The CDR3 DNA follows: TGCGCCAGCAGCTACGGGACAGGGGTTGGCTACACCTTC. Using reference TRBV5-1 and TRBJ1-2 for the parts outside the CDR3, the full variable domain is KAGVTQTPRYLIKTRGQQVTLSCSPISGHRSVSWYQQTPGQGLQFLFEYFSETQRNKGNFPGRFSGRQFSNSRSEMNVSTLELGDSALYLCASSYGTGVGYTFGSGTRLTVV.

The rearrangement links TRBV7-6 to TRBJ2-2; a possible D gene is TRBD1 (6 bases). The ends were cut back, 1 base at V and 2 bases at J, with 11 bases in the middle. The CDR3 is 16 residues long. Germline V gene data show CDR1 as SGHVS and CDR2 as FNYEAQ. CDR3 in amino acids: CASSLGWGPNTGELFF. DNA for the CDR3: TGTGCCAGCAGCTTAGGATGGGGGCCCAACACCGGGGAGCTGTTTTTT.

The chain has TRBV7-8 and TRBJ1-5; TRBD1 is a possible D gene (5 bases). V lost 1 base, J lost 6 bases, and 10 bases lay in between. The CDR3 extends over 14 amino acids. Germline CDR1 is SGHVS and CDR2 is FQNEAQ. As DNA, the CDR3 is TGTGCCAGCAGCTTAGATGCAGGGCCTCAGCCCCAGCATTTT. As protein: CASSLDAGPQPQHF. Full variable domain (outside the CDR3, taken from reference TRBV7-8 and TRBJ1-5): GAGVSQSPRYKVAKRGQDVALRCDPISGHVSLFWYQQALGQGPEFLTYFQNEAQLDKSGLPSDRFFAERPEGSVSTLKIQRTQQEDSAVYLCASSLDAGPQPQHFGDGTRLSIL.